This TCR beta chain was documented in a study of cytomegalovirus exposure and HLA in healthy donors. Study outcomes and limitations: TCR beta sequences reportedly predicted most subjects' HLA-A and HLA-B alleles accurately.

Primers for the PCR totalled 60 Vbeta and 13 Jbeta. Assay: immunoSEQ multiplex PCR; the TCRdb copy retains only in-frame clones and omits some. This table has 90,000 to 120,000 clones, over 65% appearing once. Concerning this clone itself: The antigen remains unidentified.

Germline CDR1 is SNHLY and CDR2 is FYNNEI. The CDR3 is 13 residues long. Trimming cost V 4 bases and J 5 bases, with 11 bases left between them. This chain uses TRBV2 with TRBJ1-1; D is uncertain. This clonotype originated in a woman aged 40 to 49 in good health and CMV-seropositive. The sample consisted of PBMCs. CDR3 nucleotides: TGTGCCAGCAGTGTTAACGGGGAAACTGAAGCTTTCTTT. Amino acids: CASSVNGETEAFF.